This T cell receptor (beta chain) was recorded in a study of T cell changes during pregnancy in multiple sclerosis. Germline V lookup: CDR1 KGHSH, CDR2 LQKENI. Trimming left V 9 bases short and J 1 base short, with 9 bases between. The CDR3 spans 13 residues. Clones were read by immunoSEQ multiplex PCR, and TCRdb kept only the in-frame ones, dropping some. The sample holds about 63,000 clones, roughly 92% seen once. The origin of this receptor is a female donor with multiple sclerosis, enrolled in a pregnancy study. The genes are TRBV18 and TRBJ2-2; D perhaps matches TRBD1 (5 bases). This sample comprised CD8+ T cells from peripheral blood mononuclear cells, obtained in the second trimester of pregnancy. The CDR3, as DNA: TGTGCCAGTCCGGACAAGAACACCGGGGAGCTGTTTTTT. Protein sequence: CASPDKNTGELFF.